The rows below give T cell receptor beta chains drawn from one sample of a study of identical twins. TCRdb passed the 5' RACE reads through MiXCR, listing each CDR3 protein once. The sample has 450,000 or so distinct CDR3 sequences, 24% seen once. These data are also associated with another study on T cells expressing NK-cell markers.

Input material: CD4+ T cells sorted from blood. The receptors shown here come from a woman aged 18-29 years in good health. Both conserved end residues are part of each CDR3. The order of the fields is V gene, D gene, clone size, J gene, CDR3 protein, CDR3 DNA. A D gene is named only where the DNA matches it firmly. Part of the rows lack a size; the others show once, few, many or a class for expanded clones.

TRBV6-5	TRBD2	many	TRBJ2-7	CASSWTSGNYEQYF	TGTGCCAGCAGTTGGACTAGCGGAAACTACGAGCAGTACTTC
TRBV7-2	TRBD2	many	TRBJ2-3	CASSLTGLAGNHF	TGTGCCAGCAGCTTAACAGGACTAGCGGGAAATCATTTT
TRBV7-6	-	few	TRBJ2-5	CASSSSIGRPQETQYF	TGTGCCAGCAGCTCCTCTATAGGACGGCCCCAAGAGACCCAGTACTTC
TRBV11-3	TRBD1	-	TRBJ2-2	CASSTRQGTSTGELFF	TGTGCCAGCAGCACCCGACAGGGGACCTCAACCGGGGAGCTGTTTTTT
TRBV24-1	-	few	TRBJ2-3	CATSDRLTDTQYF	TGTGCCACCAGTGACCGCTTAACAGATACGCAGTATTTT
TRBV7-8	-	-	TRBJ2-2	CASSFSPGSPGELFF	TGTGCCAGCAGCTTTAGTCCAGGGAGTCCCGGGGAGCTGTTTTTT
TRBV6-2/TRBV6-3	TRBD2	-	TRBJ2-7	CASSYVAGGAYEQYF	TGTGCCAGCAGTTACGTAGCGGGAGGCGCCTACGAGCAGTACTTC
TRBV27	-	-	TRBJ1-2	CASSSSGAGELHYGYTF	TGTGCCAGCAGTTCTTCTGGGGCAGGGGAACTACACTATGGCTACACCTTC
TRBV20-1	-	once	TRBJ2-4	CSAKQGTGLQAIQYF	TGCAGTGCCAAACAAGGAACAGGGCTCCAAGCCATTCAGTACTTC
TRBV7-8	-	-	TRBJ2-2	CASRHPQGTGELFF	TGTGCCAGTCGCCACCCCCAGGGCACCGGGGAGCTGTTTTTT
TRBV27	-	-	TRBJ2-5	CASSLKFWETQYF	TGTGCCAGCAGTTTAAAGTTCTGGGAGACCCAGTACTTC
TRBV10-3	-	few	TRBJ2-5	CAIRRGYQETQYF	TGTGCCATCAGGAGGGGCTACCAAGAGACCCAGTACTTC
TRBV3-1	-	few	TRBJ1-6	CASSLGGLLNSPLHF	TGTGCCAGCAGCCTCGGGGGACTCCTTAATTCACCCCTCCACTTT
TRBV6-2/TRBV6-3	-	-	TRBJ1-1	CASSRGTGKAFF	TGTGCCAGCAGTCGAGGGACTGGAAAAGCTTTCTTT
TRBV7-9	TRBD1	-	TRBJ1-2	CASSFSGTGKWDYGYTF	TGTGCCAGCAGCTTTTCCGGGACAGGGAAGTGGGACTATGGCTACACCTTC
TRBV6-1	-	-	TRBJ1-2	CASQAGIRYGYTF	TGTGCCAGCCAGGCGGGGATCCGCTATGGCTACACCTTC
TRBV10-3	-	-	TRBJ2-7	CAISQGMDEQYF	TGTGCCATCAGTCAGGGGATGGACGAGCAGTACTTC
TRBV20-1	TRBD1	-	TRBJ1-1	CSAFNLDKGAAEAFF	TGCAGTGCTTTCAACCTTGACAAGGGGGCAGCTGAAGCTTTCTTT
TRBV6-2/TRBV6-3	TRBD2	once	TRBJ2-7	CASSRTSGPLHEQYF	TGTGCCAGCAGTAGGACTAGCGGACCCCTCCACGAGCAGTACTTC
TRBV2	-	-	TRBJ2-5	CASQLGTETQYF	TGTGCCAGCCAGCTAGGAACAGAGACCCAGTACTTC
TRBV12-3/TRBV12-4	-	-	TRBJ1-1	CASSFYLGQGTEAFF	TGTGCCAGCAGTTTTTATCTAGGGCAAGGTACTGAAGCTTTCTTT
TRBV5-1	TRBD2	-	TRBJ2-7	CASSPGTIEYEQYF	TGCGCCAGCAGCCCCGGGACTATTGAATACGAGCAGTACTTC
TRBV6-5	-	few	TRBJ2-1	CASSYRGSSYNEQFF	TGTGCCAGCAGTTATCGTGGAAGCTCCTACAATGAGCAGTTCTTC
TRBV4-2	TRBD2	few	TRBJ2-3	CASSHSGGDADTQYF	TGTGCCAGCAGCCACAGCGGGGGGGACGCAGATACGCAGTATTTT
TRBV12-3/TRBV12-4	-	-	TRBJ2-1	CASSFSPRHGDNEQFF	TGTGCCAGCAGTTTCTCCCCCCGACACGGGGATAATGAGCAGTTCTTC
TRBV20-1	-	few	TRBJ2-1	CSARDKDIYPYNEQFF	TGCAGTGCTAGAGACAAGGACATCTACCCTTACAATGAGCAGTTCTTC
TRBV11-2	TRBD2	-	TRBJ2-3	CASSLGRYRGGVTDTQYF	TGTGCCAGCAGCTTAGGGAGGTACCGCGGGGGGGTCACAGATACGCAGTATTTT
TRBV12-3/TRBV12-4	TRBD2	-	TRBJ2-1	CASSLGPGRAGYNEQFF	TGTGCCAGCAGTTTGGGTCCCGGGAGGGCCGGTTACAATGAGCAGTTCTTC
TRBV7-6	TRBD1	-	TRBJ1-2	CASSSLDRADYGYTF	TGTGCCAGCAGCTCCTTGGACAGGGCTGACTATGGCTACACCTTC
TRBV3-1	-	-	TRBJ1-2	CASSLLGGRGGDYGYTF	TGTGCCAGCAGCCTTCTTGGGGGGCGCGGGGGAGACTATGGCTACACCTTC
TRBV29-1	-	few	TRBJ1-2	CSVEARFNYGYTF	TGCAGCGTTGAAGCCAGGTTTAACTATGGCTACACCTTC
TRBV6-5	TRBD2	-	TRBJ2-7	CASSHTGLADYEQYF	TGTGCCAGCAGTCACACTGGACTAGCGGACTACGAGCAGTACTTC
TRBV2	TRBD1	-	TRBJ2-7	CASKAGGLSYEQYF	TGTGCCAGCAAAGCAGGGGGCCTATCCTACGAGCAGTACTTC
TRBV19	TRBD1	-	TRBJ2-1	CATGTGTYNEQFF	TGTGCCACCGGGACAGGAACTTACAATGAGCAGTTCTTC
TRBV20-1	TRBD2	few	TRBJ2-5	CSTRGGAKGQETQYF	TGCAGTACCCGGGGGGGGGCCAAAGGACAAGAGACCCAGTACTTC
TRBV20-1	-	-	TRBJ1-1	CSARPGQLSEAFF	TGCAGTGCTAGACCCGGACAACTTTCTGAAGCTTTCTTT
TRBV27	TRBD1	-	TRBJ2-5	CASSKDRDRGQETQYF	TGTGCCAGCAGCAAAGACCGGGACAGGGGCCAAGAGACCCAGTACTTC
TRBV6-1	-	-	TRBJ2-3	CASRGVRGIATDTQYF	TGTGCCAGCAGGGGAGTTCGGGGCATAGCCACAGATACGCAGTATTTT
TRBV6-6	-	-	TRBJ2-3	CASNGDTDTQYF	TGTGCCAGCAATGGGGACACAGATACGCAGTATTTT
TRBV6-5	-	few	TRBJ2-2	CASSWAGTKRTGELFF	TGTGCCAGCAGTTGGGCCGGGACGAAGCGGACCGGGGAGCTGTTTTTT
TRBV20-1	-	few	TRBJ2-5	CSARDTGSRETQYF	TGCAGTGCTAGAGATACAGGGAGCAGGGAGACCCAGTACTTC
TRBV20-1	-	-	TRBJ1-5	CSARVYDTYQPQHF	TGCAGTGCTAGAGTATATGACACCTATCAGCCCCAGCATTTT
TRBV20-1	TRBD1	-	TRBJ2-5	CSAPGQGVETQYF	TGCAGTGCTCCGGGACAGGGGGTAGAGACCCAGTACTTC
TRBV7-9	-	-	TRBJ2-2	CASSAKGAITNTGELFF	TGTGCCAGCAGCGCGAAAGGGGCTATTACGAACACCGGGGAGCTGTTTTTT
TRBV24-1	-	-	TRBJ2-1	CATSDLGGGEEQFF	TGTGCCACCAGTGACCTTGGGGGGGGCGAGGAGCAGTTCTTC
TRBV27	-	-	TRBJ2-3	CASSLWTGTDTQYF	TGTGCCAGCAGTTTATGGACAGGCACAGATACGCAGTATTTT
TRBV6-1	-	few	TRBJ2-2	CASSQPGRDTGELFF	TGTGCCAGCAGTCAACCGGGACGCGACACCGGGGAGCTGTTTTTT
TRBV20-1	-	-	TRBJ2-3	CSARGGDTQYF	TGCAGTGCTAGGGGGGGCGATACGCAGTATTTT
TRBV6-1	-	few	TRBJ1-2	CASGGARTLSYGYTF	TGTGCCAGCGGAGGAGCGAGGACTCTATCCTATGGCTACACCTTC
TRBV5-1	-	-	TRBJ2-3	CASSLEPTDTQYF	TGCGCCAGCAGCTTGGAACCAACAGATACGCAGTATTTT
TRBV29-1	-	few	TRBJ1-2	CSVEGRVQSLGYTF	TGCAGCGTTGAAGGGAGGGTTCAAAGCCTCGGCTACACCTTC
TRBV29-1	-	-	TRBJ2-3	CSVVITDTQYF	TGCAGCGTTGTGATCACAGATACGCAGTATTTT
TRBV9	-	few	TRBJ2-1	CASSVDQRSYNEQFF	TGTGCCAGCAGCGTCGACCAGCGGTCCTACAATGAGCAGTTCTTC
TRBV6-5	-	few	TRBJ1-1	CASSPTPEAFF	TGTGCCAGCAGCCCTACACCTGAAGCTTTCTTT